These T cell receptor beta chains were read from a single sample in a study of blood T cell repertoires in COVID-19. Here immunoSEQ multiplex PCR was the method, and the copy in TCRdb shows in-frame clones only, minus some. The table has about 240,000 clones, about 84% seen once. Sequences were obtained from peripheral blood. All receptors derive from an elderly man with acute or convalescent COVID-19. The CDR3 runs from the conserved cysteine through the conserved F or W. Fields, in order: D gene, clone size, V gene, J gene, CDR3 protein, CDR3 DNA. The D gene is left open where the match is weak. Clone size is stated in some rows and not others, as once, few, many or a class when expanded.

-	once	TRBV11-2	TRBJ2-2	CASSLGRRSTGELFF	TGTGCCAGCAGCTTAGGCCGTCGGAGCACCGGGGAGCTGTTTTTT
-	few	TRBV5-1	TRBJ2-5	CASSLAGQGGETQYF	TGCGCCAGCAGCTTGGCCGGGCAGGGAGGAGAGACCCAGTACTTC
-	-	TRBV5-1	TRBJ1-2	CASSPPTGYGYTF	TGCGCCAGCAGCCCTCCCACAGGGTATGGCTACACCTTC
-	-	TRBV18	TRBJ1-5	CASSQAGGNQPQHF	TGTGCCAGCTCACAGGCGGGGGGGAATCAGCCCCAGCATTTT
TRBD1	-	TRBV19	TRBJ1-5	CASSIQTGAVQPQHF	TGTGCCAGTAGTATCCAGACAGGGGCGGTTCAGCCCCAGCATTTT
-	once	TRBV6-5	TRBJ1-4	CASSSPDMFEKLFF	TGTGCCAGCAGCTCCCCGGACATGTTTGAAAAACTGTTTTTT
TRBD1	-	TRBV6-6	TRBJ1-1	CASSPWGQGAGDTEAFF	TGTGCCAGCAGTCCCTGGGGACAGGGGGCTGGGGACACTGAAGCTTTCTTT
-	-	TRBV5-4	TRBJ1-1	CASSSGGRVSEAFF	TGTGCCAGCAGCTCGGGGGGGAGGGTGTCTGAAGCTTTCTTT
TRBD1	-	TRBV29-1	TRBJ1-2	CSALGQGHYGYTF	TGCAGCGCCTTGGGACAGGGACACTATGGCTACACCTTC
-	-	TRBV12-5	TRBJ2-1	CASGLTVYNEQFF	TGTGCTAGTGGTTTGACAGTTTACAATGAGCAGTTCTTC
-	-	TRBV10-3	TRBJ1-1	CAISDPRVGKTEAFF	TGTGCCATCAGTGACCCCAGGGTAGGGAAGACTGAAGCTTTCTTT
-	-	TRBV4-3	TRBJ1-1	CASSPDSFRAEAFF	TGCGCCAGCAGCCCCGACAGCTTCAGGGCTGAAGCTTTCTTT
-	-	TRBV4-1	TRBJ1-5	CASSQVGGNQPQHF	TGCGCCAGCAGCCAAGTCGGCGGGAATCAGCCCCAGCATTTT
-	once	TRBV3-1/TRBV3-2	TRBJ1-5	CASSQGGGRQPQHF	TGTGCCAGCAGCCAAGGGGGGGGGCGCCAGCCCCAGCATTTT
TRBD2	once	TRBV20-1	TRBJ2-3	CSASGSSGTIDTQYF	TGCAGTGCTAGTGGATCTAGCGGGACTATAGATACGCAGTATTTT
TRBD1	-	TRBV5-5	TRBJ2-7	CASSTGTGTLSYEQYF	TGTGCCAGCAGCACGGGGACAGGGACCCTATCCTACGAGCAGTACTTC
TRBD1	few	TRBV11-3	TRBJ2-7	CASSHRDRGYEQYF	TGTGCCAGCAGCCACCGGGACAGGGGTTACGAGCAGTACTTC
-	-	TRBV4-2	TRBJ1-6	CASSQPGQTNSPLHF	TGTGCCAGCAGCCAGCCGGGACAAACAAACTCACCCCTCCACTTT
TRBD2	-	TRBV3-1/TRBV3-2	TRBJ2-1	CASSQAGTSGSNEQFF	TGTGCCAGCAGCCAAGCCGGGACTAGCGGGAGTAATGAGCAGTTCTTC
TRBD1	few	TRBV15	TRBJ2-1	CATSRGLGTGGKNEQFF	TGTGCCACCAGCAGAGGCCTCGGGACAGGGGGGAAGAATGAGCAGTTCTTC
-	-	TRBV19	TRBJ1-2	CASSPPQVYGYTF	TGTGCCAGTAGTCCTCCGCAGGTTTATGGCTACACCTTC
-	-	TRBV19	TRBJ1-5	CASSIRQSSNQPQHF	TGTGCCAGTAGTATCAGACAGTCCTCTAATCAGCCCCAGCATTTT
TRBD1	-	TRBV7-6	TRBJ2-4	CASSPRTGGNIQYF	TGTGCCAGCAGCCCCCGGACAGGGGGAAACATTCAGTACTTC
-	once	TRBV5-6	TRBJ1-2	CASSLGPGVANYGYTF	TGTGCCAGCAGCTTGGGCCCAGGGGTGGCTAACTATGGCTACACCTTC
-	once	TRBV7-9	TRBJ1-2	CASSSAPIGSGGYTF	TGTGCCAGCAGCTCAGCTCCAATTGGCTCCGGGGGCTACACCTTC
-	-	TRBV7-2	TRBJ1-1	CASILDLNTEAFF	TGTGCCAGCATCCTAGACTTGAACACTGAAGCTTTCTTT
-	-	TRBV6-5	TRBJ1-1	CASSQPDRSNTEAFF	TGTGCCAGCAGTCAACCAGACAGATCAAACACTGAAGCTTTCTTT
-	-	TRBV18	TRBJ2-1	CASSPIPRGNEQFF	TGTGCCAGCTCACCAATCCCGCGGGGCAATGAGCAGTTCTTC
TRBD1	-	TRBV29-1	TRBJ2-7	CSVEDRDRGIPYEQYF	TGCAGCGTTGAAGATCGGGACAGGGGTATCCCCTACGAGCAGTACTTC
TRBD1	-	TRBV5-1	TRBJ2-5	CASSSGTGVETQYF	TGCGCCAGCAGCTCCGGGACAGGTGTGGAGACCCAGTACTTC
TRBD1	-	TRBV19	TRBJ1-5	CASSKEDRGSYSNQPQHF	TGTGCCAGTAGTAAGGAGGACAGGGGTTCCTATAGCAATCAGCCCCAGCATTTT
-	few	TRBV20-1	TRBJ1-4	CSARVREKLFF	TGCAGTGCTAGAGTGAGGGAAAAACTGTTTTTT
-	-	TRBV2	TRBJ1-5	CASSSQGRGQPQHF	TGTGCCAGCAGTTCACAGGGAAGGGGACAGCCCCAGCATTTT
TRBD2	-	TRBV5-1	TRBJ2-5	CASSSAGGAKTQYF	TGCGCCAGCAGTAGCGCGGGAGGGGCGAAGACCCAGTACTTC
-	-	TRBV6-1	TRBJ1-6	CASSDRPSVFHF	TGTGCCAGCAGTGACCGCCCCAGTGTATTCCACTTT
TRBD2	-	TRBV2	TRBJ2-1	CASLTSGVVNEQFF	TGTGCCAGCTTGACTAGCGGGGTTGTCAATGAGCAGTTCTTC
TRBD2	-	TRBV5-1	TRBJ2-3	CASSSRTSGTDTQYF	TGCGCCAGCAGCTCCCGGACTAGCGGAACAGATACGCAGTATTTT
-	-	TRBV4-2	TRBJ1-3	CASSQARLGNTIYF	TGTGCCAGCAGCCAAGCGCGGCTTGGAAACACCATATATTTT
-	once	TRBV5-1	TRBJ1-1	CASSWVGAQNTEAFF	TGCGCCAGCAGCTGGGTGGGGGCGCAGAACACTGAAGCTTTCTTT
-	-	TRBV6-1	TRBJ1-2	CASSEAGPPAYGYTF	TGTGCCAGCAGTGAAGCTGGGCCTCCCGCCTATGGCTACACCTTC
TRBD1	-	TRBV2	TRBJ1-4	CASSAITGGNEKLFF	TGTGCCAGCAGTGCCATAACAGGGGGGAATGAAAAACTGTTTTTT
-	-	TRBV28	TRBJ1-1	CASNWGGNTEAFF	TGTGCCAGCAATTGGGGGGGAAACACTGAAGCTTTCTTT
TRBD1	-	TRBV15	TRBJ2-7	CATSTDRGPYEQYF	TGTGCCACCAGCACAGACAGGGGGCCCTACGAGCAGTACTTC
-	-	TRBV18	TRBJ1-2	CASSPEIASGGYTF	TGTGCCAGCTCACCCGAGATTGCCTCGGGGGGCTACACCTTC
TRBD1	-	TRBV18	TRBJ2-5	CASSPTRTGMETQYF	TGTGCCAGCTCACCGACCCGGACAGGGATGGAGACCCAGTACTTC
-	-	TRBV28	TRBJ2-2	CAIRLLANTGELFF	TGTGCCATCAGATTACTTGCGAACACCGGGGAGCTGTTTTTT
-	-	TRBV6-5	TRBJ1-4	CASMRTNEKLFF	TGTGCCAGCATGAGAACTAATGAAAAACTGTTTTTT
-	-	TRBV18	TRBJ2-2	CASSPKTQGSLNTGELFF	TGTGCCAGCTCGCCGAAGACACAGGGATCGTTGAACACCGGGGAGCTGTTTTTT
-	few	TRBV6-2/TRBV6-3	TRBJ2-3	CASSTAYSGSTDTQYF	TGTGCCAGCAGTACCGCATACAGCGGAAGCACAGATACGCAGTATTTT
-	few	TRBV14	TRBJ1-3	CASSRITGGNTIYF	TGTGCCAGCAGCCGAATTACAGGGGGAAACACCATATATTTT